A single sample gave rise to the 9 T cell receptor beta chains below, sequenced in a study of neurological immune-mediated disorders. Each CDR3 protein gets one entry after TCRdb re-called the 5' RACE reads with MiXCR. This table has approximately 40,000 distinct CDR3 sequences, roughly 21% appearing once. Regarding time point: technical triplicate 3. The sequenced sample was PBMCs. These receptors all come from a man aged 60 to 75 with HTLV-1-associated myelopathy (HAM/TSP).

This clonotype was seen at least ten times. DNA for the CDR3: TGTGCCAGCAGCCAACTTTCCTGGGGGGGGACAGCTTTCTTT. Its translation is CASSQLSWGGTAFF. The chain uses TRBV3-1 and TRBJ1-1; weak D call: TRBD1 (5 bases). The CDR3 loop spans 14 amino acids. The germline V and J ends were trimmed by 2 bases and 10 bases, with 17 bases remaining between them. In germline, CDR1 is LGHDT, CDR2 YNNKEL (reference sequence).

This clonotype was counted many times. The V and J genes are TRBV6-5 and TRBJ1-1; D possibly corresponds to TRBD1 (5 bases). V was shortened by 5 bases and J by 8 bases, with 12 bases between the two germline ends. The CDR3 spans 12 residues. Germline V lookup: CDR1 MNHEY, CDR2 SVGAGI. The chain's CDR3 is CASSRTGTEAFF. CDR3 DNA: TGTGCCAGCAGTCGGACGGGGACGGAAGCTTTCTTT.

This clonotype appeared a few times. The CDR3 loop reads CASSYSPLAGALQSTDTQYF. The CDR3 nucleotides read TGTGCCAGCAGTTACTCTCCCCTCGCCGGAGCTTTGCAAAGCACAGATACGCAGTATTTT. V gene TRBV6-5 combines with J gene TRBJ2-3; D uncertain. The CDR3 is 20 amino acids. Germline lookup yields CDR1 MNHEY and CDR2 SVGAGI. Trimming removed 0 bases at V and 0 bases at J, with 22 bases between.

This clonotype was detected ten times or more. CDR3 in amino acids: CASSSRAAGANVLTF. CDR3 coding DNA: TGTGCCAGCAGTTCCAGGGCGGCTGGGGCCAACGTCCTGACTTTC. The chain joins TRBV6-5 to TRBJ2-6, with D possibly being TRBD1 (5 bases). Per the germline V gene, CDR1 is MNHEY and CDR2 is SVGAGI. Trimming stripped 4 bases from V and 2 bases from J, with 9 bases between. The CDR3 is made up of 15 amino acids.

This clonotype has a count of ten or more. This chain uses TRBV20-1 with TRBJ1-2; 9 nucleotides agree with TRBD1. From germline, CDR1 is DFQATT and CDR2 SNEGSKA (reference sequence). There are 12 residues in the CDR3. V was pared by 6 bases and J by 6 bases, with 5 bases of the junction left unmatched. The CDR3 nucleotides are TGCAGTGCCAGGGACAGGGTAGATGGCTACACCTTC. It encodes CSARDRVDGYTF.

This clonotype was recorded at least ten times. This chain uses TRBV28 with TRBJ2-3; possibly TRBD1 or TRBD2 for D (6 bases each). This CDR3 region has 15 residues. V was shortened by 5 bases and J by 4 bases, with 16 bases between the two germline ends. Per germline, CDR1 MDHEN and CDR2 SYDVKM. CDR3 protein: CASSPPRGGADTQYF. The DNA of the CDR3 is TGTGCCAGCAGTCCCCCCAGGGGCGGGGCAGATACGCAGTATTTT.

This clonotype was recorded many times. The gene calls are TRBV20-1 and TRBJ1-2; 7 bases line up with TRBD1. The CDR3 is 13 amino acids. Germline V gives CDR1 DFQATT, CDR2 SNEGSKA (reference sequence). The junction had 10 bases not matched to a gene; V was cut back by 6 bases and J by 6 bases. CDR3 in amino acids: CSAPGQSVDGYTF. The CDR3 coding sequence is TGCAGTGCGCCGGGACAGTCGGTTGATGGCTACACCTTC.

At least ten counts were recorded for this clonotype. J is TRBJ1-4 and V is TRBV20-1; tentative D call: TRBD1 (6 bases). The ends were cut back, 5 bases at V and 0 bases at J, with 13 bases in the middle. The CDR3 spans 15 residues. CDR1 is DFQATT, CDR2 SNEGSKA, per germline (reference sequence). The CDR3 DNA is TGCAGTGCTCAAAGGGGGGGCGCAACTAATGAAAAACTGTTTTTT. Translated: CSAQRGGATNEKLFF.

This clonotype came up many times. The CDR3 DNA reads as TGCGCCAGCAGCGCGGGACAGGGGAACACTGAAGCTTTCTTT. Translation: CASSAGQGNTEAFF. The gene calls are TRBV4-1 and TRBJ1-1; 9 bases agree with TRBD1. CDR3 length: 14 amino acids. CDR1 and CDR2 (germline): MGHRA, YSYEKL. The trim removed 5 bases at V and 1 base at J, leaving 2 bases unmatched.